This T cell receptor (beta chain) was captured in a study of early T cells in non-severe SARS-CoV-2 infection. Study background: Unpaired chains resulted from sequencing bulk RNA of unsorted whole blood.

Molecules of cDNA were individually given unique molecular identifiers that were attached to them. TCRdb re-derived calls from the 5' RACE reads in MiXCR, one entry per CDR3 protein. This table holds roughly 40,000 distinct CDR3 sequences, about 5.9% found once. In its sample, this clonotype is medium-sized. CDR3 size: 15 residues. The V gene lost 2 bases and the J gene lost 0 bases, with 11 bases spanning the gap. Germline V CDR1 and CDR2: SGHVS, FNYEAQ. The chain employs TRBV7-6 and TRBJ2-7; D perhaps matches TRBD1 (5 bases). The sequenced sample was whole blood, obtained at baseline. The receptor's source is an adult who was a healthcare worker with PCR-confirmed SARS-CoV-2 infection or an uninfected control (not recorded which). The CDR3 here is CASSLFQGDSYEQYF. In DNA form, the CDR3 reads TGTGCCAGCAGCTTATTTCAGGGCGACTCCTACGAGCAGTACTTC. Combining the CDR3 with reference TRBV7-6 and TRBJ2-7 gives the whole variable domain GAGVSQSPRYKVTKRGQDVALRCDPISGHVSLYWYRQALGQGPEFLTYFNYEAQQDKSGLPNDRFSAERPEGSISTLTIQRTEQRDSAMYRCASSLFQGDSYEQYFGPGTRLTVT.